This TCR beta chain was sequenced for a study of T cells expressing NK-cell markers. Study-wide context: Cells sorted as CD3+CD56+NKG2C+, CD3+CD56+NKG2C- and CD3+CD56-NKG2C+ T cells supplied the TCR beta repertoires. Seven sequenced donors out of eight were HCMV-seropositive, one seronegative. Study conclusions and caveats: Whether expanded NKG2C+ T cell clones recognized HCMV stayed uncertain. In more than 5 donors, dominant CD3+CD56+NKG2C+ clones formed roughly 1.0-7.5% of CD8+ cells.

A note on this clonotype: Its antigen remains unknown.

TCRdb processed the 5' RACE reads again and assigns one entry to each CDR3 protein, with no DNA. With 400,000 to 500,000 distinct CDR3 sequences in the sample, the ten largest clones hold 6% to 8%. Sequenced sample: blood T cells: a sorted CD56 or NKG2C T cell subset, CD4+ or CD8+ T cells, or bulk PBMC T cells (not recorded which). The TCR originated in a woman between 18 and 75 years old in good health.

CDR3 in amino acids: CASSIEGTRVGDNEQFF. J is TRBJ2-1 and V is TRBV19; with no DNA, the TCRdb D assignment of TRBD2 cannot be verified. From germline, CDR1 is LNHDA and CDR2 SQIVND (reference sequence). The CDR3 has 17 amino acids.